One sample yielded the 3 T cell receptor beta chains listed below, sequenced in a study of blood T cells in healthy people across ages. For the second PCR, which ran for about 6 to 12 cycles, a sample-barcoded 5' primer and a J-beta primer mix were used. Each CDR3 protein is one row after TCRdb ran MiXCR on the 5' RACE reads. The table shows about 700,000 distinct CDR3 sequences, with approximately 31% occurring only once. The material sequenced was blood. Receptor source: an elderly woman in good health.

This clonotype has just one count. This chain connects TRBV5-6 to TRBJ1-4; perhaps TRBD1 as D (6 bases). Germline CDR1 SGHDT, CDR2 YYEEEE. The V end was cut by 1 base, the J end by 6 bases, with 10 bases between. This CDR3 is built from 14 residues. CDR3 in amino acids: CASSLWDMDEKLFF. The CDR3 DNA is TGTGCCAGCAGCTTGTGGGACATGGATGAAAAACTGTTTTTT.

This clonotype turned up a few times. A much larger clone is a single base away; this may be a read error. The chain uses TRBV10-2 and TRBJ2-3; D gene ambiguous. The CDR3 covers 15 residues. CDR1 and CDR2 (germline): WSHSY, SAAADI. As DNA, the CDR3 is TGCGCCAGCTGTGAGTCGATCCTAGGCACAGATACGCAGTATTTT. This sequence encodes CASCESILGTDTQYF.

The V call is TRBV7-2, the J call TRBJ1-2; D gene unclear. Trimming removed 4 bases from V and 4 bases from J, with 19 bases in between. CDR1 and CDR2 (germline): SGHTA, FQGNSA. This CDR3 has 16 amino acids. CDR3 in amino acids: CASSSQQGRLTYGYTF. The CDR3 bases are TGTGCCAGCAGCTCACAACAAGGGAGGCTCACCTATGGCTACACCTTC.